This T cell receptor (beta chain) was obtained from a study of OX40 agonist ivuxolimab in advanced cancers. Only in-frame clones appear in the TCRdb table, and some are missing; sequencing was by immunoSEQ multiplex PCR. Found here are about 64,000 clones, roughly 85% of them singletons; the top ten hold just over 0.75%. Blood sampling took place at baseline, cycle 4 day 1, and cycle 7 day 1. General study findings and limits: Antigen targets of the expanded peripheral T cells went undetermined.

Concerning this clone: Its antigen is currently unknown.

The sequencing used CD4+ or CD8+ T cells sorted from blood, collected in a trial of the OX40 agonist ivuxolimab. This clonotype originated in an adult with an advanced solid tumor such as melanoma, head and neck, liver or kidney cancer.

CDR3 DNA: TGTGCCAGCTCGACAGACACGATAAGCAATCAGCCCCAGCATTTT. Protein: CASSTDTISNQPQHF. The chain combines TRBV18 with TRBJ1-5, with a possible D match to TRBD1 (5 bases). This CDR3 spans 15 amino acids. The V gene's germline CDR1 is KGHSH and CDR2 LQKENI. V was cut by 6 bases and J by 1 base, with 13 bases left in between.